This TCR beta chain was sequenced during a study of T cell responses to AZD1222 COVID-19 vaccine. This clone was seen only once. Trimming cost V 6 bases and J 2 bases, with 11 bases left between them. The CDR3 length is 13 residues. Germline lookup yields CDR1 MNHEY and CDR2 SMNVEV (reference sequence). Data came from immunoSEQ multiplex PCR; TCRdb stores just in-frame clones and leaves some out. Of some 150,000 clones listed, roughly nine tenths are singletons. Source: peripheral blood, taken on day 0 of AZD1222 vaccination. The gene calls are TRBV27 and TRBJ2-7, with D tentatively TRBD1 (5 bases). The sequence was obtained from an adult in good health. The CDR3 here is CASSIDRAYEQYF. CDR3 coding DNA: TGTGCCAGCAGCATCGACAGAGCCTACGAGCAGTACTTC.